Sequencing of this TCR beta chain was carried out in a study of CD8+CD57+ T cells in acquired aplastic anemia. About the study: Sorted CD4+ and CD8+ cells yielded roughly 3 ug of DNA on average.

Genomic DNA, serving as template, underwent TCR beta VDJ and CDR3 profiling. One entry per CDR3 protein, called by TCRdb with MiXCR from the reads. The sample contains about 180,000 distinct CDR3 sequences, around 48% of which appear only once. The CDR3 contains 14 residues. The germline V gene encodes CDR1 SGHNT and CDR2 YENEEA. The V and J ends lost 5 bases and 12 bases respectively, with 20 bases between them. The patients chosen for sequencing had shown expansion of CD8+CD57+ cells (detected by flow cytometry). Diagnosis of severe acquired aplastic anemia applied to all patients. This clonotype was counted many times. Its matching antigen is unknown. Whole-study results and caveats: Overlapping CD8+ CDR3 repertoires of patients and controls contained around 30 shared sequences.

The chain recombines TRBV11-3 with TRBJ2-1, with D maybe TRBD2 (7 bases). The sequencing input was sorted CD4+, CD8+, or CD8+CD57+ T cells (not recorded which) from PBMCs. This receptor was taken from a human donor with aplastic anemia. CDR3 coding DNA: TGTGCCAGCAGCAGGGGGGGAGGATTGGGGTTGCAGTTCTTC. This gives the protein CASSRGGGLGLQFF.